What follows are 17 T cell receptor beta chains derived from one specimen sequenced in a study of tumor-infiltrating lymphocytes in oesophageal squamous cell carcinoma. One entry per CDR3 protein results from TCRdb running MiXCR on the PCR reads. This sample carries 15,000 or so distinct CDR3 sequences, around half of them seen once, and the ten largest clones take 28%. Source material: esophageal tumor tissue. The receptors derive from a female donor with esophageal squamous cell carcinoma.

The rearrangement links TRBV7-2 to TRBJ2-5; perhaps TRBD2 as D (6 bases). This CDR3 comprises 14 residues. The germline CDR1 and CDR2 sequences are SGHTA and FQGNSA. Trimming shortened V by 4 bases and J by 5 bases, and 14 bases separated the two germline ends. This CDR3 reads CASSSPTRSETQYF. DNA for the CDR3: TGTGCCAGCAGCTCCCCGACTAGATCGGAGACCCAGTACTTC.

This clonotype came up many times. A much bigger clone sits one base away, suggesting this may be a read error. V and J are TRBV12-3 or TRBV12-4 and TRBJ2-5; no firm D call. The V end lost 3 bases, the J end lost 11 bases, and 16 bases lay between the germline ends. This CDR3 spans 13 amino acids. The CDR3 spells CASSFWTFNEQYF. CDR3 DNA: TGTGCCAGCAGTTTTTGGACCTTTAATGAGCAGTACTTC.

This chain uses TRBV7-9 with TRBJ2-7; the D gene is possibly TRBD2 (5 bases). Gene TRBJ2-4 matches the end of the DNA better, so the J call may be wrong. In germline, CDR1 is SEHNR, CDR2 FQNEAQ (reference sequence). The CDR3 sequence is 15 residues long. This CDR3 is CASSSSLSAVGIQYF. CDR3 nucleotides: TGTGCCAGCAGCTCTTCCCTGTCAGCGGTGGGCATTCAGTACTTC.

The chain has TRBV6-5 and TRBJ2-5; D is undetermined. The closer fit of TRBJ2-1 to the DNA end suggests the J call may be wrong. The CDR3 sequence is 16 residues long. From germline, CDR1 is MNHEY and CDR2 SVGAGI. The CDR3 loop reads CASSYFLGGPTNEQFF. The CDR3 DNA reads as TGTGCCAGCAGTTATTTTCTGGGTGGCCCTACAAATGAGCAGTTCTTC.

J is TRBJ2-7 and V is TRBV7-6, with D unclear. The J call may be wrong; the DNA end is better matched by TRBJ2-1. The CDR3 runs 14 residues. Per the germline V gene, CDR1 is SGHVS and CDR2 is FNYEAQ. The CDR3 region is CASTPDSSYNEQFF. The CDR3, as DNA: TGTGCCAGCACCCCCGATAGTTCCTACAATGAGCAGTTCTTC.

The V and J genes are TRBV7-8 and TRBJ1-1, with D possibly being TRBD1 (5 bases). The CDR3 is 15 residues long. Trimming removed 10 bases at V and 5 bases at J, with 23 bases between. Germline CDR1 SGHVS, CDR2 FQNEAQ. The CDR3 protein is CATQWGGTGGTEAFF. The CDR3 nucleotides are TGTGCCACCCAGTGGGGGGGGACGGGGGGGACTGAAGCTTTCTTT.

This clonotype has just a few counts. This chain connects TRBV18 to TRBJ1-3; D is undetermined. The germline V gene encodes CDR1 KGHSH and CDR2 LQKENI. V dropped 0 bases and J dropped 0 bases, with 6 bases sitting between them. CDR3 length: 15 amino acids. The CDR3 DNA is TGTGCCAGCTCACCACCAGGCCTCTCTGGAAACACCATATATTTT. It encodes CASSPPGLSGNTIYF.

The chain combines TRBV12-3 or TRBV12-4 with TRBJ2-5; 10 bases agree with TRBD2. The CDR3 is made up of 13 amino acids. With 6 bases clipped from V and 3 bases from J, the junction kept 1 base outside the gene matches. This CDR3 is CASRAGGEETQYF. The CDR3 region has the DNA TGTGCCAGCAGAGCGGGAGGGGAAGAGACCCAGTACTTC.

The chain carries TRBV6-1 and TRBJ2-1; 8 bases align to TRBD2. The J call is uncertain, as TRBJ2-7 better fits the DNA end. The germline CDR1 and CDR2 sequences are MNHNS and SASEGT. CDR3 length: 16 amino acids. CDR3 protein: CASSEADGGGSNEQYF. CDR3 coding DNA: TGTGCCAGCAGTGAAGCGGACGGGGGGGGATCCAATGAGCAGTACTTC.

The chain combines TRBV7-3 with TRBJ2-1; 8 nucleotides line up with TRBD2. The J call could be wrong; TRBJ2-7 is a better fit for the DNA end. Germline V gives CDR1 SGHTA, CDR2 FQGTGA. CDR3 size: 16 residues. The chain's CDR3 is CASSLRPTSEVDEQYF. Written as DNA, the CDR3 is TGTGCCAGCAGCTTAAGGCCGACTAGCGAGGTGGACGAGCAGTACTTC.

The chain uses TRBV11-2 and TRBJ2-3; D remains ambiguous. The CDR3 covers 18 residues. Germline assignment: CDR1 SGHAT and CDR2 FQNNGV. Trimming stripped 2 bases from V and 0 bases from J, with 18 bases between. Written as DNA, the CDR3 is TGTGCCAGCAGCTTAATAGGGCGACAATGGAGTAGCACAGATACGCAGTATTTT. The encoded protein is CASSLIGRQWSSTDTQYF. Looking up the rest from reference TRBV11-2 and TRBJ2-3 gives the full variable domain: EAGVAQSPRYKIIEKRQSVAFWCNPISGHATLYWYQQILGQGPKLLIQFQNNGVVDDSQLPKDRFSAERLKGVDSTLKIQPAKLEDSAVYLCASSLIGRQWSSTDTQYFGPGTRLTVL.

This clonotype was seen a single time. This chain links TRBV6-6 with TRBJ2-1; TRBD2 aligns across 8 bases. This CDR3 comprises 15 residues. Per germline, CDR1 MNHNY and CDR2 SVGAGI (reference sequence). J lost 3 bases, V lost 6 bases, and 7 bases had no gene match. The CDR3 bases are TGTGCCAGCAGGAGCGGGAGAGCCTACTACAATGAGCAGTTCTTC. Encoded protein: CASRSGRAYYNEQFF.

The chain links TRBV7-8 to TRBJ2-1; 7 bases match TRBD2. This CDR3 region has 15 residues. J was trimmed by 2 bases and V by 5 bases; bases with no gene match: 6. Germline V gene lookup returns CDR1 SGHVS and CDR2 FQNEAQ. The CDR3 sequence is CASSLGGATYNEQFF. The CDR3, as DNA: TGTGCCAGCAGCCTGGGAGGGGCCACCTACAATGAGCAGTTCTTC.

This clonotype is judged large. The CDR3 loop is CASSLGGQAFYNEQFF. In DNA, the CDR3 is TGTGCCAGCAGCCTAGGAGGACAGGCGTTCTACAATGAGCAGTTCTTC. The chain carries TRBV27 and TRBJ2-1; 7 bases line up with TRBD1. The CDR3 runs 16 residues. The J segment lost 3 bases and the V segment lost 6 bases, leaving 11 bases of the junction unmatched. Germline CDR1 is MNHEY and CDR2 is SMNVEV (reference sequence).

This clonotype was seen more than once but under ten times. One end of the junction is discordant with germline, which a read error may explain. This sequence joins TRBV27 and TRBJ2-5, with D perhaps matching TRBD1 or TRBD2 (5 bases each). The CDR3 spans 16 residues. The germline V gene encodes CDR1 MNHEY and CDR2 SMNVEV (reference sequence). CDR3 nucleotides: TGTGCCAGCAGTTTTGACCCGAGGGGCGATTATTCACCCCTCCACTTC. This encodes CASSFDPRGDYSPLHF.

The chain combines TRBV6-1 with TRBJ1-2, with 10 positions matching TRBD1. After removal of 5 bases from V and 2 bases from J, the junction contained 8 bases not matched to a gene. This CDR3 contains 16 residues. Germline-derived CDR1 and CDR2 are MNHNS and SASEGT. The CDR3: CASSRYPGQGNYGYTF. In DNA form, the CDR3 reads TGTGCCAGCAGTAGATACCCGGGACAGGGGAACTATGGCTACACCTTC.

This clonotype was counted only a few times. This chain links TRBV7-9 with TRBJ2-3, with TRBD1 as a possible D gene (6 bases). The V gene's germline CDR1 is SEHNR and CDR2 FQNEAQ (reference sequence). The CDR3 is made up of 13 amino acids. V was trimmed by 4 bases and J by 4 bases, leaving 9 bases between them. The CDR3 sequence is CASSSQGPDTQYF. CDR3 coding DNA: TGTGCCAGCAGCTCACAGGGTCCAGATACGCAGTATTTT. Full variable domain (outside the CDR3, taken from reference TRBV7-9 and TRBJ2-3): DTGVSQNPRHKITKRGQNVTFRCDPISEHNRLYWYRQTLGQGPEFLTYFQNEAQLEKSRLLSDRFSAERPKGSFSTLEIQRTEQGDSAMYLCASSSQGPDTQYFGPGTRLTVL.